This passage covers 6 T cell receptor beta chains from one sample sequenced in a study of cytomegalovirus exposure and HLA in healthy donors. Repertoires were generated with immunoSEQ multiplex PCR, while TCRdb's copy carries only in-frame clones and drops some. The table shows approximately 110,000 clones, with 85% to 95% occurring only once. The specimen sequenced was PBMCs. Source of these receptors: a woman aged 18-29 years in good health and CMV-seronegative.

The CDR3 DNA sequence: TGTGCCAGCAGTGAATTAAACAGGGCTGAAGCTTTCTTT. This translates into CASSELNRAEAFF. This chain connects TRBV25-1 to TRBJ1-1, with a weak D call TRBD1 (6 bases). Trimming removed 1 base from V and 6 bases from J, with 9 bases in between. Per the germline V gene, CDR1 is MGHDK and CDR2 is SYGVNS. The CDR3 is made up of 13 amino acids. The full variable domain, its missing parts supplied by reference TRBV25-1 and TRBJ1-1, is EADIYQTPRYLVIGTGKKITLECSQTMGHDKMYWYQQDPGMELHLIHYSYGVNSTEKGDLSSESTVSRIRTEHFPLTLESARPSHTSQYLCASSELNRAEAFFGQGTRLTVV.

The V and J genes are TRBV5-1 and TRBJ2-1; 10 bases match TRBD2. The CDR3 loop spans 16 amino acids. Trimming removed 1 base from V and 7 bases from J; junction bases left unmatched: 8. Germline V CDR1 and CDR2: SGHRS, YFSETQ. The CDR3 DNA reads TGCGCCAGCAGCTTGAGTCTCCTAGCGGGAGATAATGAGCAGTTCTTC. Amino acids: CASSLSLLAGDNEQFF.

The V gene is TRBV7-9, the J gene TRBJ2-1; D unresolved. This CDR3 contains 15 residues. V shed 2 bases and J shed 7 bases, with 15 bases lying between them. CDR1 SEHNR and CDR2 FQNEAQ come from the germline V gene (reference sequence). CDR3 bases: TGTGCCAGCAGCTTAACCGTAGCCTTCGGGAATGAGCAGTTCTTC. Its translation: CASSLTVAFGNEQFF.

About this clone: At one boundary the junction diverges from the germline segment, which might be a read error. Different DNA sequences within this sample yield the same CDR3. This rearrangement joins TRBV18 to TRBJ1-1; D not resolved. This CDR3 has 13 residues. Germline values: CDR1 KGHSH, CDR2 LQKENI. CDR3 DNA sequence: TGTGCCAGTTCACCCGGGGAAAACACTGAAGCTTTCTTT. Amino acids: CASSPGENTEAFF.

This rearrangement joins TRBV30 to TRBJ2-1; D might be TRBD2 (5 bases). The CDR3 consists of 14 residues. V dropped 8 bases and J dropped 3 bases, with 17 bases sitting between them. Germline V gives CDR1 GTSNPN, CDR2 SVGIG (reference sequence). Here the CDR3 reads CAQNSDFHYNEQFF. Written as DNA, the CDR3 is TGTGCCCAAAACTCGGACTTCCACTACAATGAGCAGTTCTTC.

This clone was seen a few times. The genes are TRBV30 and TRBJ1-4; D not certain. The V gene lost 1 base and the J gene lost 5 bases, with 14 bases spanning the gap. From germline, CDR1 is GTSNPN and CDR2 SVGIG (reference sequence). The CDR3 sequence is 15 residues long. CDR3 residues: CAWSGRFGGNEKLFF. The CDR3 region has the DNA TGTGCCTGGAGTGGGAGGTTTGGCGGGAATGAAAAACTGTTTTTT.